This record covers a single TCR beta chain. Libraries were prepared by immunoSEQ multiplex PCR; TCRdb keeps only in-frame clonotypes and omits some of them. The table shows roughly 70,000 clones, with 80% to 95% occurring only once. These data are taken from a study of technical replicates of blood from a handful of donors. Trimming at V came to 5 bases and at J to 1 base, leaving 10 bases not matched to a gene. The CDR3 sequence is 16 residues long. Germline-derived CDR1 and CDR2 are SGHRS and YFSETQ. The origin of this receptor is a human donor in good health. Some clones in this sample may be carry-over from other donors' samples. The source material was PBMCs. This chain links TRBV5-1 with TRBJ2-3; 7 bases line up with TRBD1. The CDR3 coding sequence is TGCGCCAGCAGAACCGACAGGGAAGAGGGCACAGATACGCAGTATTTT. It specifies CASRTDREEGTDTQYF.